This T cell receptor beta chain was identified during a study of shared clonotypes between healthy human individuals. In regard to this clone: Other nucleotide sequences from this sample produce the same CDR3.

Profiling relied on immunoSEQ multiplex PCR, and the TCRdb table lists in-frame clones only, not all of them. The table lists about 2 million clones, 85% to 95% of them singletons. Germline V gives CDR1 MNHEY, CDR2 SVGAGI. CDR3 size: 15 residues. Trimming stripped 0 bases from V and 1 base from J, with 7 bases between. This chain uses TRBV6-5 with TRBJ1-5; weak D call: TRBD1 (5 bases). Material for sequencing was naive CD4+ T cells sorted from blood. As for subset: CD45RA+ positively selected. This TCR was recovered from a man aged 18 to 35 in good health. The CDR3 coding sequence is TGTGCCAGCAGTTACTCATGGGGGAGCAATCAGCCCCAGCATTTT. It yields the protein CASSYSWGSNQPQHF.